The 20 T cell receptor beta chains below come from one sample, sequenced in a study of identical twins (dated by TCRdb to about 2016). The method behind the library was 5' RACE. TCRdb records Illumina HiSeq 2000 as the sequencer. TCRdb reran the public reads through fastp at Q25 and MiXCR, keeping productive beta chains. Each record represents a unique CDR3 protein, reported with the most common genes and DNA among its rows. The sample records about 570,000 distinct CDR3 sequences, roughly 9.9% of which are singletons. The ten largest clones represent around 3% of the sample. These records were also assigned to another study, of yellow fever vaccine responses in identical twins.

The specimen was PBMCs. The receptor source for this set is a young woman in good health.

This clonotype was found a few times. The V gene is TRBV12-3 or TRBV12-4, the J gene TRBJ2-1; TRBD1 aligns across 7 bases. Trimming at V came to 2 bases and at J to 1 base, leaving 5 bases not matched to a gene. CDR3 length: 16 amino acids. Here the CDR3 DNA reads TGTGCCAGCAGTTTATGGACAGGACCGTCCTACAATGAGCAGTTCTTC. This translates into CASSLWTGPSYNEQFF.

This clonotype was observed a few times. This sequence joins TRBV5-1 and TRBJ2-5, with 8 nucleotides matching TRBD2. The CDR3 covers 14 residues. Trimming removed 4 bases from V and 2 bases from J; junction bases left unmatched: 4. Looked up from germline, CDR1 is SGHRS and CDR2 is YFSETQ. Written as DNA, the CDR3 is TGCGCCAGCAGCATCGGGAGGGGACAAGAGACCCAGTACTTC. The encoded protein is CASSIGRGQETQYF.

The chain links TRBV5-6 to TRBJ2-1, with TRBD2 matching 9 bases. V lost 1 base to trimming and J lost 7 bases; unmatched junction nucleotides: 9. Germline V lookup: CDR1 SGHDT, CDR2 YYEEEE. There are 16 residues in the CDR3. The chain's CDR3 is CASSLPIAGDGNEQFF. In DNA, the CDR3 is TGTGCCAGCAGCTTGCCAATAGCGGGGGACGGGAATGAGCAGTTCTTC.

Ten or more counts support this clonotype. CDR3 region: CASSKGTGQGNTEAFF. The CDR3 region has the DNA TGTGCCAGCAGCAAAGGAACGGGACAGGGGAACACTGAAGCTTTCTTT. The chain links TRBV21-1 to TRBJ1-1; TRBD1, the table's D call, lacks a check against the DNA. TRBV21-1 counts as a pseudogene. This CDR3 spans 16 amino acids.

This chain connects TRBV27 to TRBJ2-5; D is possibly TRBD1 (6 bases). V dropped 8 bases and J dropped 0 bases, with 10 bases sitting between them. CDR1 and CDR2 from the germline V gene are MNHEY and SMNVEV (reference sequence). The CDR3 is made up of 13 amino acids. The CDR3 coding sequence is TGTGCCAGCGGGACAAAGTACCAAGAGACCCAGTACTTC. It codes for CASGTKYQETQYF.

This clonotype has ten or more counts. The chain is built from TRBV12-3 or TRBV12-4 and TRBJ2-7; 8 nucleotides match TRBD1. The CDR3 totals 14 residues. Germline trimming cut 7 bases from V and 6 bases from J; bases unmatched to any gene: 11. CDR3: CASTPGQASVEQYF. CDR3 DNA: TGTGCCAGCACTCCGGGACAGGCCTCGGTCGAGCAGTACTTC.

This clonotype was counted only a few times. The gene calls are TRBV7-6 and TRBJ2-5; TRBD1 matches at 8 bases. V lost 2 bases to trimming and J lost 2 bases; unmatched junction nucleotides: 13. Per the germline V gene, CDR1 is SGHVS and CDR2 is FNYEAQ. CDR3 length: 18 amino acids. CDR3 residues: CASSLWPFRDRHQETQYF. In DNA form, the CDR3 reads TGTGCCAGCAGCTTATGGCCCTTCCGGGACAGGCATCAAGAGACCCAGTACTTC.

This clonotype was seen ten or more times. The CDR3 DNA reads TGTGCCAGCAGCCAAGAAGGGACAGGGAGTGAAAAACTGTTTTTT. Residues: CASSQEGTGSEKLFF. The chain has TRBV3-1 and TRBJ1-4; 9 bases match TRBD1. Germline trimming cut 0 bases from V and 7 bases from J; bases unmatched to any gene: 3. Germline V gene sequence: CDR1 LGHDT, CDR2 YNNKEL (reference sequence). This CDR3 region has 15 residues.

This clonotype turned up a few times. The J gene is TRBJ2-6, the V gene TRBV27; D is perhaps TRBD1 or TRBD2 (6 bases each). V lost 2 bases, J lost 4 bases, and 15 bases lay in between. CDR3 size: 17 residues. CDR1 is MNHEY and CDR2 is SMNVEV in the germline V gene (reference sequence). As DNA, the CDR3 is TGTGCCAGCAGTTTACATAAGGGGGGCATAGGGGCCAACGTCCTGACTTTC. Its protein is CASSLHKGGIGANVLTF.

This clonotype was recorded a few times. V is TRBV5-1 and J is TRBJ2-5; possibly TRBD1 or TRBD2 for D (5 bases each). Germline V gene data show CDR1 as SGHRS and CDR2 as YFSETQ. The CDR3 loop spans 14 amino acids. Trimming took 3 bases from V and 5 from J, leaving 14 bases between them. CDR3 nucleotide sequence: TGCGCCAGCAGCTCGGGACCGGCGGTGGAGACCCAGTACTTC. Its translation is CASSSGPAVETQYF. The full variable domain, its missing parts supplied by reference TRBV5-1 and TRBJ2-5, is KAGVTQTPRYLIKTRGQQVTLSCSPISGHRSVSWYQQTPGQGLQFLFEYFSETQRNKGNFPGRFSGRQFSNSRSEMNVSTLELGDSALYLCASSSGPAVETQYFGPGTRLLVL.

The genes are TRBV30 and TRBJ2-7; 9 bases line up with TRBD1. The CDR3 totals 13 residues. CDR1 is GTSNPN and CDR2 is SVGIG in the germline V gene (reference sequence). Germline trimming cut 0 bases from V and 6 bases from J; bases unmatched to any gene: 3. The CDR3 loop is CAWSVGTGFEQYF. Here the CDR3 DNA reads TGTGCCTGGAGTGTTGGGACAGGGTTCGAGCAGTACTTC.

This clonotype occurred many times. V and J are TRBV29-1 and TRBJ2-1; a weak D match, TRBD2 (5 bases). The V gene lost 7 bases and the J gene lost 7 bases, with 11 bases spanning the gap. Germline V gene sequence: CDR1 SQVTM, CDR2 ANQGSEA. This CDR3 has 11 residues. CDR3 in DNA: TGCAGCGCCGGCCGAGGGAATGAGCAGTTCTTC. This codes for CSAGRGNEQFF.

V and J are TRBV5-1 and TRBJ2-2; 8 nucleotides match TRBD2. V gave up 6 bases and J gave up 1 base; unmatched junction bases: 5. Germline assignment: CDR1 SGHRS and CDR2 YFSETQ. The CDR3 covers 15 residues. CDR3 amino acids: CASTPTSVNTGELFF. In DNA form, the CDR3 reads TGCGCCAGCACCCCGACTAGCGTGAACACCGGGGAGCTGTTTTTT.

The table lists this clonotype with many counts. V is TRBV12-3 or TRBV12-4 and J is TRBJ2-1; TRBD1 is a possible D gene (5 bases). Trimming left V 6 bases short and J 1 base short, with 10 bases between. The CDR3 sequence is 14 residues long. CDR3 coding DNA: TGTGCCAGCAGAGCCAGGGTATCCTACAATGAGCAGTTCTTC. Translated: CASRARVSYNEQFF.

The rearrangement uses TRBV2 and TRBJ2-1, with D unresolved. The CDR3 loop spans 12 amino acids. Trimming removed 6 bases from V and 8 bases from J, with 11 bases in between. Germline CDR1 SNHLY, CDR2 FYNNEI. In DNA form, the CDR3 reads TGTGCCAGCAGGGCGTTTGAGTATGAGCAGTTCTTC. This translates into CASRAFEYEQFF.

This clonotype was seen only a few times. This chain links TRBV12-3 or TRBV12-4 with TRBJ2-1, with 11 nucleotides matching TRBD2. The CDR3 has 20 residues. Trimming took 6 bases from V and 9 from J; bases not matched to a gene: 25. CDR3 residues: CASRHNPGLAEGGPLLEQFF. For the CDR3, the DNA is TGTGCCAGCAGGCATAATCCGGGACTAGCGGAGGGCGGACCCCTTCTTGAGCAGTTCTTC.

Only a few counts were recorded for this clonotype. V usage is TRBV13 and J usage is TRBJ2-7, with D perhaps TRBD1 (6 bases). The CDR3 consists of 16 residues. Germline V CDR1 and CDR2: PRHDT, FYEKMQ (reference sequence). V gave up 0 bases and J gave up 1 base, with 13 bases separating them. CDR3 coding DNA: TGTGCCAGCAGCTTAGGTGGGGGCGCTGATTCCTACGAGCAGTACTTC. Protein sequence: CASSLGGGADSYEQYF.

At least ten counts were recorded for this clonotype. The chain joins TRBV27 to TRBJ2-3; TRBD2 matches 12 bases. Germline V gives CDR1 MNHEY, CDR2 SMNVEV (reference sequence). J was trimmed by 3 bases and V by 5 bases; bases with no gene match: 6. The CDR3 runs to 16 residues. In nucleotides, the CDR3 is TGTGCCAGCAGTGCCTGGACTAGCGGGGCGACAGATACGCAGTATTTT. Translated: CASSAWTSGATDTQYF.

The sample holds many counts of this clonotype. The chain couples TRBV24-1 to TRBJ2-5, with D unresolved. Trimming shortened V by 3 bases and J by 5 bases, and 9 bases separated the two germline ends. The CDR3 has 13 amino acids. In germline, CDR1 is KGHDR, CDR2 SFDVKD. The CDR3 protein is CATSDVSPETQYF. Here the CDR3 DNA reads TGTGCCACCAGTGATGTTTCCCCTGAGACCCAGTACTTC.

CDR3 sequence (DNA): TGTGCCAGCAGTGAAAATCCCCCTGCTTATGGTGAAGATACGCAGTATTTT. Residues: CASSENPPAYGEDTQYF. The genes are TRBV6-1 and TRBJ2-3; D is unresolved. The germline CDR1 and CDR2 sequences are MNHNS and SASEGT. The V end was cut by 2 bases, the J end by 5 bases, with 20 bases between. The CDR3 has 17 amino acids.